Listed below are T cell receptor beta chains from one sample, sequenced in a study of a mutant IDH1 vaccine in newly diagnosed glioma. Profiling relied on immunoSEQ multiplex PCR, and the TCRdb table lists in-frame clones only, not all of them. The repertoire holds just under 70,000 clones, with around 82% as singletons. What these receptors recognize is not known. The material was PBMCs, obtained from a glioma patient whose treatment included an IDH1 peptide vaccine. The origin of the receptors is a man between 18 and 35 years old with glioma. CDR3s include the opening cysteine and the closing phenylalanine or tryptophan. Each record gives: D gene, V gene, J gene, CDR3 protein, CDR3 DNA. A D gene is named only where the DNA matches it firmly.

d_call: NA; v_call: TRBV15; j_call: TRBJ2-1; cdr3_aa: CATSRESGSSYNEQFF; cdr3_nt: TGTGCCACCAGCAGAGAGTCAGGAAGCTCCTACAATGAGCAGTTCTTC
d_call: TRBD1; v_call: TRBV10-2; j_call: TRBJ1-5; cdr3_aa: CASSDSGGARQPQHF; cdr3_nt: TGCGCCAGCAGTGATTCAGGGGGCGCCAGGCAGCCCCAGCATTTT
d_call: NA; v_call: TRBV9; j_call: TRBJ1-4; cdr3_aa: CASSSPAGLPATNEKLFF; cdr3_nt: TGTGCCAGCAGCAGTCCCGCTGGGCTCCCCGCAACTAATGAAAAACTGTTTTTT
d_call: NA; v_call: TRBV6-1; j_call: TRBJ1-1; cdr3_aa: CASSPPGRGDTEAFF; cdr3_nt: TGTGCCAGCAGCCCCCCGGGGAGGGGCGACACTGAAGCTTTCTTT
d_call: NA; v_call: TRBV7-8; j_call: TRBJ2-5; cdr3_aa: CASSLGGGSQETQYF; cdr3_nt: TGTGCCAGCAGCCTGGGGGGCGGGAGCCAAGAGACCCAGTACTTC
d_call: NA; v_call: TRBV21-1; j_call: TRBJ2-7; cdr3_aa: CASSKQRQPNNSYEQYF; cdr3_nt: TGTGCCAGCAGCAAACAAAGACAGCCAAACAATTCCTACGAGCAGTACTTC
d_call: NA; v_call: TRBV5-5; j_call: TRBJ1-2; cdr3_aa: CASSLASDTGYGYTF; cdr3_nt: TGTGCCAGCAGCTTGGCGTCTGACACTGGCTATGGCTACACCTTC
d_call: NA; v_call: TRBV19; j_call: TRBJ2-6; cdr3_aa: CATSRGAGANVLTF; cdr3_nt: TGTGCCACAAGTAGAGGGGCTGGGGCCAACGTCCTGACTTTC
d_call: TRBD2; v_call: TRBV4-2; j_call: TRBJ2-7; cdr3_aa: CASSLSFRRRPTSGISYEQYF; cdr3_nt: TGTGCCAGCAGCCTAAGTTTCCGCCGGCGCCCAACTAGCGGGATCTCCTACGAGCAGTACTTC
d_call: NA; v_call: TRBV28; j_call: TRBJ1-4; cdr3_aa: CASSTAGTQNEKLFF; cdr3_nt: TGTGCCAGCAGCACAGCCGGGACACAGAATGAAAAACTGTTTTTT
d_call: NA; v_call: TRBV10-3; j_call: TRBJ2-1; cdr3_aa: CAISEGLARSYNEQFF; cdr3_nt: TGTGCCATCAGTGAGGGCCTAGCGAGGTCCTACAATGAGCAGTTCTTC
d_call: TRBD1; v_call: TRBV7-8; j_call: TRBJ1-3; cdr3_aa: CASSLAGQGLTGNTIYF; cdr3_nt: TGTGCCAGCAGCTTAGCGGGACAGGGGTTAACTGGAAACACCATATATTTT
d_call: NA; v_call: TRBV7-2; j_call: TRBJ1-4; cdr3_aa: CASSLGPNEKLFF; cdr3_nt: TGTGCCAGCAGCTTAGGGCCCAATGAAAAACTGTTTTTT